These T cell receptor beta chains were read from a single sample in a study of graft-versus-host responses after intestinal transplantation. The data were produced by immunoSEQ multiplex PCR, yet TCRdb's version contains in-frame clones alone and is incomplete. The profile shows about 24,000 clones, just under 40% of them singletons. The source was alloreactive CD4+ T cells from a mixed lymphocyte reaction culture, collected before intestinal transplant. The source of these receptors is a human patient who received an intestinal transplant. Each CDR3 is given with its conserved first and last residue. A D gene is named only where the DNA matches it firmly. Rows may omit the clone size; those that give it use once, few, many or a size class.

j_call clone_size d_call v_call cdr3_nt cdr3_aa
TRBJ2-1 once TRBD1 TRBV19 TGTGCCAGTAGGATCGGGACAGGGGCCCCCGGTCTTACCTCTAATGAGCAGTTCTTC CASRIGTGAPGLTSNEQFF
TRBJ1-5 few TRBD1 TRBV30 TGTGCCTGGACCCGGGACAGGGGACCTCGGCAGCCCCAGCATTTT CAWTRDRGPRQPQHF
TRBJ2-6 NA TRBD1 TRBV19 TGTGCCAGTAGTGTGACAGGGTCTTCTTACTCTGGGGCCAACGTCCTGACTTTC CASSVTGSSYSGANVLTF
TRBJ1-3 NA NA TRBV6-5 TGTGCCAGCAGTTACTCCCATGAGTACTCTGGAAACACCATATATTTT CASSYSHEYSGNTIYF
TRBJ1-1 few NA TRBV11-3 TGTGCCAGCAGCTTAGTTGCAGGGGTGAACACTGAAGCTTTCTTT CASSLVAGVNTEAFF
TRBJ1-2 few TRBD1 TRBV6-1 TGTGCCAGCACAGGGGGCTACTATGGCTACACCTTC CASTGGYYGYTF
TRBJ1-3 NA NA TRBV6-1 TGTGCCAGCAGTGTCACTCCTGGAAACACCATATATTTT CASSVTPGNTIYF
TRBJ2-1 NA TRBD2 TRBV27 TGTGCCAGCAGATCGTCGGGGGGGCCGTCCAATGAGCAGTTCTTC CASRSSGGPSNEQFF
TRBJ1-2 NA TRBD1 TRBV28 TGTGCCAGCACAGGGGGCGCGTCTGGCTACACCTTC CASTGGASGYTF
TRBJ1-4 few TRBD1 TRBV6-5 TGTGCCAGCAGTTACTCACTTGACAGGGTTTGGGAAAAACTGTTTTTT CASSYSLDRVWEKLFF
TRBJ2-7 few NA TRBV20-1 TGCAGTGCTAGCTCTTCCTACGAGCAGTACTTC CSASSSYEQYF
TRBJ2-7 NA TRBD1 TRBV5-1 TGCGCCAGCAGCCCGGACAGGGTGCTGACCTACGAGCAGTACTTC CASSPDRVLTYEQYF
TRBJ2-1 few NA TRBV7-2 TGTGCCAGCAGCTTACAGGGGATTTATTACAATGAGCAGTTCTTC CASSLQGIYYNEQFF
TRBJ2-2 NA NA TRBV6-6 TGTGCCAGCAGTTACTCGCGGAACACCGGGGAGCTGTTTTTT CASSYSRNTGELFF
TRBJ1-1 NA NA TRBV7-9 TGTGCCAGCAGCTTAGGGTTGAGTCGGAACACTGAAGCTTTCTTT CASSLGLSRNTEAFF
TRBJ2-4 NA NA TRBV4-2 TGTGCCAGCAGCCAGAATACAGAAGGCCAGTACTTC CASSQNTEGQYF
TRBJ1-2 NA NA TRBV7-9 TGTGCCAGCAGCTTATTACATCTCTACACCTTC CASSLLHLYTF
TRBJ2-5 few NA TRBV2 TGTGCCAGCAGTTTCGGGGGTCGGGAGACCCAGTACTTC CASSFGGRETQYF
TRBJ2-7 NA TRBD1 TRBV10-1 TGCGCCAGCAGTGTAAGACAGGGGGTCTACGAGCAGTACTTC CASSVRQGVYEQYF
TRBJ2-7 once TRBD1 TRBV4-3 TGCGCCAGCAGTATGACAGGGACCTCCTACGAGCAGTACTTC CASSMTGTSYEQYF
TRBJ1-1 NA NA TRBV4-3 TGCGCCAGCAGCCAAGATACGACAAGGCTAGCAGCTTTCTTT CASSQDTTRLAAFF
TRBJ2-1 NA TRBD2 TRBV27 TGTGCCAGCAGTCAGACTAGCGGCTTATACAATGAGCAGTTCTTC CASSQTSGLYNEQFF
TRBJ1-1 few NA TRBV11-2 TGTGCCAGCAGTTTTACACAGGGGAACACTGAAGCTTTCTTT CASSFTQGNTEAFF
TRBJ1-2 NA NA TRBV6-1 TGTGCCAGCCATAAACTTATCGGGACTAACTATGGCTACACCTTC CASHKLIGTNYGYTF
TRBJ1-5 NA NA TRBV27 TGTGCCAGCAGTTTAGCCGGGAATCAGCCCCAGCATTTT CASSLAGNQPQHF
TRBJ2-7 NA TRBD2 TRBV29-1 TGCAGCGTCCTGGGGGGGGGAGGTATTTTCTACGAGCAGTACTTC CSVLGGGGIFYEQYF